Each of the 21 T cell receptor beta chains below was sequenced from the same sample in a study of Ad26.COV2.S vaccination and SARS-CoV-2 variants. Treatment in this sample: roughly 19 received Ad26.COV2.S at low or high dose, single or two shots; about 5 received placebo; per-sample allocation not given. Repertoires come from day 63 after the first vaccine or placebo injection. Only in-frame clones appear in the TCRdb table, and some are missing; sequencing was by immunoSEQ multiplex PCR. The table lists about 320,000 clones, about 86% of them singletons. The specimen was peripheral blood, collected in a trial of Ad26.COV2.S vaccine versus placebo. Receptors originate from a person between 18 and 65 years old who received the Ad26.COV2.S COVID-19 vaccine or a placebo.

The chain is built from TRBV19 and TRBJ1-1; D possibly corresponds to TRBD1 (6 bases). CDR1 LNHDA and CDR2 SQIVND come from the germline V gene (reference sequence). V lost 6 bases and J 0 bases, leaving 20 bases between the germline ends. The CDR3 runs 17 residues. The CDR3 coding sequence is TGTGCCAGTAGCCCATCAACGGGGGGCGCCCTGAACACTGAAGCTTTCTTT. Translation: CASSPSTGGALNTEAFF.

The chain carries TRBV2 and TRBJ2-4; no definite D call. The germline V gene encodes CDR1 SNHLY and CDR2 FYNNEI. V was trimmed by 6 bases and J by 12 bases, leaving 15 bases between them. The CDR3 is 12 amino acids. In DNA, the CDR3 is TGTGCCAGCAGCCCCTTGGTCCCTGCTCAGTACTTC. It specifies CASSPLVPAQYF.

A single count supports this clone. The chain couples TRBV18 to TRBJ1-1, with TRBD1 matching 8 bases. Germline-derived CDR1 and CDR2 are KGHSH and LQKENI. The CDR3 runs 12 residues. Trimming removed 5 bases from V and 8 bases from J; junction bases left unmatched: 4. CDR3 sequence: CASSIRGREAFF. DNA of the CDR3: TGTGCCAGCTCAATCAGGGGGCGGGAAGCTTTCTTT. The whole variable domain, remainder taken from reference TRBV18 and TRBJ1-1, is NAGVMQNPRHLVRRRGQEARLRCSPMKGHSHVYWYRQLPEEGLKFMVYLQKENIIDESGMPKERFSAEFPKEGPSILRIQQVVRGDSAAYFCASSIRGREAFFGQGTRLTVV.

The chain has TRBV19 and TRBJ2-7; 8 nucleotides line up with TRBD2. The CDR3 spans 15 residues. CDR1 and CDR2 (germline): LNHDA, SQIVND (reference sequence). V lost 10 bases and J lost 1; bases outside the gene matches: 12. The CDR3 sequence: CATSREGRISYEQYF. CDR3 sequence (DNA): TGTGCCACCTCCCGGGAGGGGCGAATATCCTACGAGCAGTACTTC.

The V call is TRBV18, the J call TRBJ1-3, with D uncertain. Germline-derived CDR1 and CDR2 are KGHSH and LQKENI. This CDR3 comprises 13 residues. Trimming took off 5 bases at V and 4 bases at J, with 9 bases between the two ends. CDR3 in DNA: TGTGCCAGCTCAAGGACGGTAGGAAACACCATATATTTT. Translating it yields CASSRTVGNTIYF.

This clone turned up a few times. This chain links TRBV11-2 with TRBJ1-6; weak D call: TRBD1 (6 bases). Germline assignment: CDR1 SGHAT and CDR2 FQNNGV. This CDR3 has 14 amino acids. Trimming removed 5 bases at V and 8 bases at J, with 13 bases between. The CDR3 coding sequence is TGTGCCAGCAGCCCGGGGACATGGGATTCACCCCTCCACTTT. Amino acids: CASSPGTWDSPLHF.

V usage is TRBV6-4 and J usage is TRBJ2-7, with TRBD1 matching 7 bases. CDR1 is MRHNA, CDR2 SNTAGT, per germline. This CDR3 region has 16 residues. Trimming took 6 bases from V and 2 from J; bases not matched to a gene: 13. The CDR3 DNA is TGTGCCAGCAGGACAAAAACCAGGGGGTTAACCTACGAGCAGTACTTC. Translation gives CASRTKTRGLTYEQYF.

The genes are TRBV7-2 and TRBJ1-3; D is unclear. This CDR3 spans 15 amino acids. Trimming shortened V by 3 bases and J by 4 bases, and 13 bases separated the two germline ends. Per the germline V gene, CDR1 is SGHTA and CDR2 is FQGNSA. The CDR3 DNA follows: TGTGCCAGCAGCTTTGGGCTGGGGTCGGGAAACACCATATATTTT. Translated, it gives CASSFGLGSGNTIYF.

The chain uses TRBV19 and TRBJ2-2; perhaps TRBD2 as D (6 bases). V shed 2 bases and J shed 1 base, with 8 bases lying between them. The CDR3 is 15 amino acids. Germline assignment: CDR1 LNHDA and CDR2 SQIVND (reference sequence). CDR3 sequence (DNA): TGTGCCAGTAGTATAAGGCGGGAGAACACCGGGGAGCTGTTTTTT. Protein product: CASSIRRENTGELFF.

The rearrangement uses TRBV6-2 or TRBV6-3 and TRBJ2-1; D remains ambiguous. In germline, CDR1 is MNHEY, CDR2 SVGEGT. This CDR3 spans 12 amino acids. The V end was cut by 2 bases, the J end by 10 bases, with 9 bases between. DNA for the CDR3: TGTGCCAGCAGTTACCGAGCAAAGGAGCAGTTCTTC. Its protein product is CASSYRAKEQFF.

V is TRBV6-5 and J is TRBJ1-2, with D possibly matching TRBD1 (5 bases). Germline V CDR1 and CDR2: MNHEY, SVGAGI. The CDR3 is 13 amino acids. V shed 7 bases and J shed 0 bases, with 9 bases lying between them. The CDR3 reads CASISTANYGYTF. In nucleotides, the CDR3 is TGTGCCAGCATTTCGACAGCTAACTATGGCTACACCTTC.

This sequence joins TRBV5-1 and TRBJ1-3, with 7 bases fitting TRBD1. The germline CDR1 and CDR2 sequences are SGHRS and YFSETQ. This CDR3 has 14 residues. J lost 4 bases, V lost 0 bases, and 1 base had no gene match. The DNA for the CDR3 is TGCGCCAGCAGCTTGGAGGACAGGGGAAACACCATATATTTT. Encoded protein: CASSLEDRGNTIYF.

The CDR3 loop is CASSLVSGNYEQYF. For the CDR3, the DNA is TGTGCCAGCAGCTTAGTGTCCGGCAATTACGAGCAGTACTTC. This chain connects TRBV7-2 to TRBJ2-7, with unresolved D. V gave up 1 base and J gave up 4 bases, with 11 bases separating them. The CDR3 is 14 amino acids. The germline V gene encodes CDR1 SGHTA and CDR2 FQGNSA. Variable domain in full (rest from reference TRBV7-2 and TRBJ2-7): GAGVSQSPSNKVTEKGKDVELRCDPISGHTALYWYRQSLGQGLEFLIYFQGNSAPDKSGLPSDRFSAERTGGSVSTLTIQRTQQEDSAVYLCASSLVSGNYEQYFGPGTRLTVT.

The rearrangement links TRBV6-6 to TRBJ1-2; D ambiguous. This CDR3 comprises 12 residues. The V gene's germline CDR1 is MNHNY and CDR2 SVGAGI (reference sequence). Trimming stripped 5 bases from V and 5 bases from J, with 9 bases between. The CDR3 DNA is TGTGCCAGCAGTGTCACTGATTATGGCTACACCTTC. This sequence encodes CASSVTDYGYTF.

The rearrangement joins TRBV11-2 to TRBJ1-1; D not certain. This CDR3 has 14 amino acids. V was cut by 1 base and J by 0 bases, with 6 bases left in between. Germline values: CDR1 SGHAT, CDR2 FQNNGV. The CDR3 region is CASSLVTLNTEAFF. The CDR3 DNA follows: TGTGCCAGCAGCTTAGTGACTTTGAACACTGAAGCTTTCTTT.

This chain connects TRBV13 to TRBJ1-3, with D possibly matching TRBD1 (5 bases). CDR1 and CDR2 from the germline V gene are PRHDT and FYEKMQ (reference sequence). V was pared by 2 bases and J by 2 bases, with 13 bases between. This CDR3 is built from 16 residues. This chain's CDR3 is CASSLLAGGAGNTIYF. CDR3 DNA sequence: TGTGCCAGCAGCTTATTAGCGGGGGGGGCTGGAAACACCATATATTTT. Variable domain in full (rest from reference TRBV13 and TRBJ1-3): AAGVIQSPRHLIKEKRETATLKCYPIPRHDTVYWYQQGPGQDPQFLISFYEKMQSDKGSIPDRFSAQQFSDYHSELNMSSLELGDSALYFCASSLLAGGAGNTIYFGEGSWLTVV.

The chain couples TRBV7-9 to TRBJ1-1, with no clear D. The V gene lost 5 bases and the J gene lost 2 bases, with 18 bases spanning the gap. The length of the CDR3 is 16 residues. CDR1 is SEHNR, CDR2 FQNEAQ, per germline (reference sequence). The CDR3, as DNA: TGTGCCAGCAGCCCCCGCCCAACTGTATTAAACACTGAAGCTTTCTTT. Protein: CASSPRPTVLNTEAFF.

The CDR3 DNA follows: TGTGCCTGGACCCTGGCTAGGGTCGGGCACACTGAAGCTTTCTTT. Its protein product is CAWTLARVGHTEAFF. The chain links TRBV30 to TRBJ1-1, with D hard to call. Per germline, CDR1 GTSNPN and CDR2 SVGIG (reference sequence). Between the trimmed V and J ends, which lost 4 bases and 3 bases, there was a span of 18 bases. The CDR3 is 15 residues long. The variable domain in full, with the rest retrieved from reference TRBV30 and TRBJ1-1, is SQTIHQWPATLVQPVGSPLSLECTVEGTSNPNLYWYRQAAGRGLQLLFYSVGIGQISSEVPQNLSASRPQDRQFILSSKKLLLSDSGFYLCAWTLARVGHTEAFFGQGTRLTVV.

This chain connects TRBV5-1 to TRBJ2-7; D perhaps matches TRBD2 (5 bases). The CDR3 contains 15 residues. V lost 4 bases and J 3 bases, leaving 17 bases between the germline ends. The germline CDR1 and CDR2 sequences are SGHRS and YFSETQ. CDR3 DNA sequence: TGCGCCAGCAGCCTCGGGATCTCGAGGATCTACGAGCAGTACTTC. Translating it yields CASSLGISRIYEQYF.

The chain carries TRBV13 and TRBJ2-6, with TRBD1 matching over 10 bases. This CDR3 contains 17 residues. The junction had 9 bases not matched to a gene; V was cut back by 6 bases and J by 4 bases. The germline V gene encodes CDR1 PRHDT and CDR2 FYEKMQ (reference sequence). CDR3 residues: CASSHDRGPGGANVLTF. The CDR3 coding sequence is TGTGCCAGCAGTCATGACAGGGGGCCTGGAGGGGCCAACGTCCTGACTTTC.

This clone was observed once. The chain has TRBV18 and TRBJ2-2; no firm D call. V gave up 8 bases and J gave up 5 bases, with 6 bases separating them. CDR1 and CDR2 from the germline V gene are KGHSH and LQKENI. This CDR3 contains 11 residues. The CDR3 here is CASRVTGELFF. The CDR3 region has the DNA TGTGCCAGCCGGGTGACCGGGGAGCTGTTTTTT. The full variable domain, completed using reference TRBV18 and TRBJ2-2, is NAGVMQNPRHLVRRRGQEARLRCSPMKGHSHVYWYRQLPEEGLKFMVYLQKENIIDESGMPKERFSAEFPKEGPSILRIQQVVRGDSAAYFCASRVTGELFFGEGSRLTVL.